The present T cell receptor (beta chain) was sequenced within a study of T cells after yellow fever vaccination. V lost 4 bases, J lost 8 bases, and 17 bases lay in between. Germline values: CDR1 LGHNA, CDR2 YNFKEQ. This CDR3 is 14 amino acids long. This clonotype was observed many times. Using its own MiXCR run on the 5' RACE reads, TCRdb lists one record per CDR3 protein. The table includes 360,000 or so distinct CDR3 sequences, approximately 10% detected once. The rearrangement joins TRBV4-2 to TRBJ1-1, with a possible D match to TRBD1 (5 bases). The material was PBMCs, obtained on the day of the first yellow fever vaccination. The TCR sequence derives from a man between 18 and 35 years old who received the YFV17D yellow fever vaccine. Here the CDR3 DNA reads TGTGCCAGCAGCCCACCATGGGGGGAGAGAGAAGCTTTCTTT. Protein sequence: CASSPPWGEREAFF.